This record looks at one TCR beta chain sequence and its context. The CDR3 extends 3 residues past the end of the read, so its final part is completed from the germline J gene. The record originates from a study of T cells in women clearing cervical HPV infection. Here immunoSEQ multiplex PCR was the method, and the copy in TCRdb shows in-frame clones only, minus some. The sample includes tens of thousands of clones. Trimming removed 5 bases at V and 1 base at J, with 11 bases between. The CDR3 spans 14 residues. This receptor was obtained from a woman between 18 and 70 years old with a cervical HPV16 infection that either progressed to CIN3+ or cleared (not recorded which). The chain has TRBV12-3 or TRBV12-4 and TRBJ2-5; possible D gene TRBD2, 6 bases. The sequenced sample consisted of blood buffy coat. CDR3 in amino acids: CASSLRDFQETQYF. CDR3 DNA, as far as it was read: TGTGCCAGCAGTCTCCGGGACTTCCAAGAGACC.